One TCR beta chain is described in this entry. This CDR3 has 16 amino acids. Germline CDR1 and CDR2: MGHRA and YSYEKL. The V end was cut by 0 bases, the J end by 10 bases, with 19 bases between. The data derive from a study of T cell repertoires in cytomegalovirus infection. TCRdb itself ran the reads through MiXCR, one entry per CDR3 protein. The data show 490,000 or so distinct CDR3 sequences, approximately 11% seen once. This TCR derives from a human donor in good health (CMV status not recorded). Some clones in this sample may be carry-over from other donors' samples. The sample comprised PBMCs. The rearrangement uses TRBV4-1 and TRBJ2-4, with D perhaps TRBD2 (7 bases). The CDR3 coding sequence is TGCGCCAGCAGCCAAGATCCGGGGGGCGCGGGGCGAATTCAGTACTTC. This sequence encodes CASSQDPGGAGRIQYF.